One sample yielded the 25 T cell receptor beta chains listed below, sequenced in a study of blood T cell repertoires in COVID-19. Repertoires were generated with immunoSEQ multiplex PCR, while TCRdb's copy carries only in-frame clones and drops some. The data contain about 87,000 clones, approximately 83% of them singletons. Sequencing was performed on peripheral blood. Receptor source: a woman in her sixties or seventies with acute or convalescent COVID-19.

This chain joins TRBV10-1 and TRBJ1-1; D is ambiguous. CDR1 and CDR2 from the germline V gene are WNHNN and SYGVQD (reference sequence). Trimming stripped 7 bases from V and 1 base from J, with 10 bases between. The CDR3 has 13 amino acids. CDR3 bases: TGCGCCAGCAAAAAGGAGGAGAACACTGAAGCTTTCTTT. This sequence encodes CASKKEENTEAFF.

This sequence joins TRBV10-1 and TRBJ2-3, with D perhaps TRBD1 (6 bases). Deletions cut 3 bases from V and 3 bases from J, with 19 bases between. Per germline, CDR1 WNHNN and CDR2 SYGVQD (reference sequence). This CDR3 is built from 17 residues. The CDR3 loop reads CASSDLTGFEGTDTQYF. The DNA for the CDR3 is TGCGCCAGCAGTGACCTAACAGGGTTCGAGGGGACAGATACGCAGTATTTT.

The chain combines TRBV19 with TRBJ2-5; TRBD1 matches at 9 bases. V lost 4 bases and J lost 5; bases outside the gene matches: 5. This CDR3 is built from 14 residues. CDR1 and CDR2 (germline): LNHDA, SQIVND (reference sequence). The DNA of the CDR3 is TGTGCCAGTAGTACTCAGACAGGGGGGGAGACCCAGTACTTC. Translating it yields CASSTQTGGETQYF.

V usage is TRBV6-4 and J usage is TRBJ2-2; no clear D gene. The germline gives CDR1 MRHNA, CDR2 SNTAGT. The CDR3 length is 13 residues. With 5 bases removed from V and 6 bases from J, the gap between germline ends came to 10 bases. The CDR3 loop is CASSSELAGELFF. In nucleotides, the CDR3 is TGTGCCAGCAGTAGTGAATTAGCCGGGGAGCTGTTTTTT.

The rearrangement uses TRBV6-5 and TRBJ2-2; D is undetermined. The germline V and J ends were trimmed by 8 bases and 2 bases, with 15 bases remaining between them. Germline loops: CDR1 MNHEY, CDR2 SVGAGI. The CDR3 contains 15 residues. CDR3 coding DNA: TGTGCCAGCCTCGAGTTCCCTCGCAACACCGGGGAGCTGTTTTTT. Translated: CASLEFPRNTGELFF.

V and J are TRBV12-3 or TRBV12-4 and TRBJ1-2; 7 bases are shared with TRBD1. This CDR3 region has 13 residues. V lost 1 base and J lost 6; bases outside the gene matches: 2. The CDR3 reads CASSLDRGDGYTF. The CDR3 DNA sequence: TGTGCCAGCAGTTTAGACAGGGGAGATGGCTACACCTTC.

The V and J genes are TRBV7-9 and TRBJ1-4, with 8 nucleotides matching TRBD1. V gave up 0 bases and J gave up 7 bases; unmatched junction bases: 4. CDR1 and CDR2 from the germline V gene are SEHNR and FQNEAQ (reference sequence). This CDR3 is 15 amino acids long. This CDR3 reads CASSLAPQGAEKLFF. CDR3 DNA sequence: TGTGCCAGCAGCTTAGCGCCTCAGGGGGCTGAAAAACTGTTTTTT.

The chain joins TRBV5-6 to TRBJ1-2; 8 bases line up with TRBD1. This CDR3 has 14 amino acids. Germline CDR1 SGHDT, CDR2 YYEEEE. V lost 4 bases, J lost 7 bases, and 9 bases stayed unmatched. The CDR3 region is CASSLPTGASGYTF. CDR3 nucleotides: TGTGCCAGCAGCCTCCCGACAGGGGCTAGTGGCTACACCTTC.

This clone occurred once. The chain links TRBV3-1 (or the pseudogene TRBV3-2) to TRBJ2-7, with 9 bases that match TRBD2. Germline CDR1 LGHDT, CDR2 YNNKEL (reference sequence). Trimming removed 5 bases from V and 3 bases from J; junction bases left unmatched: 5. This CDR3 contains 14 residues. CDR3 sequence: CASSGTSSRYEQYF. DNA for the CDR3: TGTGCCAGCAGCGGGACTAGCTCCCGCTACGAGCAGTACTTC.

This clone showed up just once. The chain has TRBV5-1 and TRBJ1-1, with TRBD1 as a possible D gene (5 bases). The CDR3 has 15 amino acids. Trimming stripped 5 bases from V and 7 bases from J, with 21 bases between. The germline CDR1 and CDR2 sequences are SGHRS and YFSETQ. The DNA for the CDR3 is TGCGCCAGCAGTTGGGGGGATACGGGAAACGGTGAAGCTTTCTTT. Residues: CASSWGDTGNGEAFF. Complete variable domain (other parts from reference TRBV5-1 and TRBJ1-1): KAGVTQTPRYLIKTRGQQVTLSCSPISGHRSVSWYQQTPGQGLQFLFEYFSETQRNKGNFPGRFSGRQFSNSRSEMNVSTLELGDSALYLCASSWGDTGNGEAFFGQGTRLTVV.

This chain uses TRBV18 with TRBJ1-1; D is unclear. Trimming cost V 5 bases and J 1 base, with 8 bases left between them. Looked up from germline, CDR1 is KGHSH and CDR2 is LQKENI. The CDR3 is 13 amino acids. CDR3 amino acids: CASSSGRNTEAFF. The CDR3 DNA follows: TGTGCCAGCTCAAGCGGCCGGAACACTGAAGCTTTCTTT. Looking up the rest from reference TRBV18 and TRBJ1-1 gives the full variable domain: NAGVMQNPRHLVRRRGQEARLRCSPMKGHSHVYWYRQLPEEGLKFMVYLQKENIIDESGMPKERFSAEFPKEGPSILRIQQVVRGDSAAYFCASSSGRNTEAFFGQGTRLTVV.

CDR3 in DNA: TGCGCCAGCAGTGAGAAAGGACAGGGAAGGAGCACAGATACGCAGTATTTT. Amino acids: CASSEKGQGRSTDTQYF. This chain joins TRBV10-2 and TRBJ2-3; TRBD1 agrees at 8 bases. Germline-derived CDR1 and CDR2 are WSHSY and SAAADI. The trim removed 2 bases at V and 0 bases at J, leaving 7 bases unmatched. There are 17 residues in the CDR3.

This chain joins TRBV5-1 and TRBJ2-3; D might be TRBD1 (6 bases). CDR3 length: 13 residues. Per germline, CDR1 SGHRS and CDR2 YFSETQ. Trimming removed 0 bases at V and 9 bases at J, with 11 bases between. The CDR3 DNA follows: TGCGCCAGCAGCTTGGACAGGGTGGAAACGCAGTATTTT. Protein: CASSLDRVETQYF.

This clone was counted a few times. As DNA, the CDR3 is TGCAGCGTTGGCAGAGGACTGCAGAACACTGAAGCTTTCTTT. As protein: CSVGRGLQNTEAFF. V gene TRBV29-1 combines with J gene TRBJ1-1; unclear D gene. CDR3 length: 14 amino acids. The V end was cut by 4 bases, the J end by 1 base, with 13 bases between. CDR1 is SQVTM, CDR2 ANQGSEA, per germline.

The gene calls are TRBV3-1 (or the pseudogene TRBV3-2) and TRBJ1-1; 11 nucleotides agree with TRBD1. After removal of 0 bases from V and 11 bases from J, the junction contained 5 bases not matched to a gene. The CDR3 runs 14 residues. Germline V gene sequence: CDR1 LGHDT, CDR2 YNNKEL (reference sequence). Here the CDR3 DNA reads TGTGCCAGCAGCCAAGAAGGACAGGGGGCTTCGGCTTTCTTT. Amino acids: CASSQEGQGASAFF.

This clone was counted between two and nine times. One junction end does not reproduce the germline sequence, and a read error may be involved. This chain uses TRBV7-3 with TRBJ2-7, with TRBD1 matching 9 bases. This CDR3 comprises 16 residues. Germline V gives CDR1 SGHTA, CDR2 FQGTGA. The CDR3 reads CASSLTGQGTFYEQYF. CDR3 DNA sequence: TGTGCCAGCAGCCTAACCGGACAGGGGACCTTCTACGAGCAGTACTTC. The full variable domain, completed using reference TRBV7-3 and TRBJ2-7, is GAGVSQTPSNKVTEKGKYVELRCDPISGHTALYWYRQSLGQGPEFLIYFQGTGAADDSGLPNDRFFAVRPEGSVSTLKIQRTERGDSAVYLCASSLTGQGTFYEQYFGPGTRLTVT.

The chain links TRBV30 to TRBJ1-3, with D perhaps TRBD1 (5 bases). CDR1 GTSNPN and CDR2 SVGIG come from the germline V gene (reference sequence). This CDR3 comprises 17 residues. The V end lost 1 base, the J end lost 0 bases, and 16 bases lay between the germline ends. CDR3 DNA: TGTGCCTGGAGTGCCTCCCCACAGGAGAGCTCTGGAAACACCATATATTTT. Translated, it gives CAWSASPQESSGNTIYF.

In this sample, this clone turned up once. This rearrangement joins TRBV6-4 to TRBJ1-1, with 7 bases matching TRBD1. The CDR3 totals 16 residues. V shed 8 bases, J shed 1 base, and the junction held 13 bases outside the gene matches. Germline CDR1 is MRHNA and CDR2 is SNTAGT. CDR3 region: CASSQGGSGRNTEAFF. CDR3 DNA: TGTGCCAGCTCCCAGGGGGGATCCGGCCGGAACACTGAAGCTTTCTTT.

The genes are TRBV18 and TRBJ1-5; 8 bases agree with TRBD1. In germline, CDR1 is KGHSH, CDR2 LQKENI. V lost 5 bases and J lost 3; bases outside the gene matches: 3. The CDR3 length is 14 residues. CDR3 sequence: CASSSDRANQPQHF. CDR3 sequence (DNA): TGTGCCAGCTCATCGGACAGGGCCAATCAGCCCCAGCATTTT.

The CDR3 nucleotides are TGTGCCAGCAGCTGGCAGCGGAGCTCCTACAATGAGCAGTTCTTC. Amino acid sequence: CASSWQRSSYNEQFF. The V call is TRBV7-2, the J call TRBJ2-1; possibly TRBD2 for D (5 bases). Germline CDR1 and CDR2: SGHTA and FQGNSA. The CDR3 loop spans 15 amino acids. Trimming took 4 bases from V and 0 from J, leaving 10 bases between them. Filled out from reference TRBV7-2 and TRBJ2-1, the complete variable domain reads GAGVSQSPSNKVTEKGKDVELRCDPISGHTALYWYRQSLGQGLEFLIYFQGNSAPDKSGLPSDRFSAERTGGSVSTLTIQRTQQEDSAVYLCASSWQRSSYNEQFFGPGTRLTVL.

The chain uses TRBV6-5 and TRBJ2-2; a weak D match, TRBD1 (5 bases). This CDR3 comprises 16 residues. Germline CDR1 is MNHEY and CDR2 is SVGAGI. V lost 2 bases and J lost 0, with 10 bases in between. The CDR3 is CASSYIGRANTGELFF. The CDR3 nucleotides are TGTGCCAGCAGTTACATCGGCAGGGCGAACACCGGGGAGCTGTTTTTT.

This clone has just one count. CDR3 sequence (DNA): TGTGCCAGCAGCGAACAGGGGGCTGGGGTTGGAAACACCATATATTTT. This translates into CASSEQGAGVGNTIYF. J is TRBJ1-3 and V is TRBV2; 9 bases map to TRBD1. There are 16 residues in the CDR3. V was pared by 6 bases and J by 3 bases, with 9 bases of the junction left unmatched. CDR1 and CDR2 from the germline V gene are SNHLY and FYNNEI.

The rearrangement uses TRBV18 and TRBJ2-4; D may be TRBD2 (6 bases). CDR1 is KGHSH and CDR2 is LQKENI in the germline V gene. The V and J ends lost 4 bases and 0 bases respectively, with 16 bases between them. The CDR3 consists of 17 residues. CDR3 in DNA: TGTGCCAGCTCACGGGCGGGAACCCAGACAGCCAAAAACATTCAGTACTTC. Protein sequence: CASSRAGTQTAKNIQYF.

The CDR3 coding sequence is TGTGCCAGCAGCTTAGAGGGGCGGGGGACTGAAGCTTTCTTT. Translated, it gives CASSLEGRGTEAFF. The V gene is TRBV7-3, the J gene TRBJ1-1, with a weak D call TRBD1 (5 bases). CDR1 is SGHTA and CDR2 is FQGTGA in the germline V gene. This CDR3 comprises 14 residues. Trimming cost V 2 bases and J 5 bases, with 12 bases left between them.

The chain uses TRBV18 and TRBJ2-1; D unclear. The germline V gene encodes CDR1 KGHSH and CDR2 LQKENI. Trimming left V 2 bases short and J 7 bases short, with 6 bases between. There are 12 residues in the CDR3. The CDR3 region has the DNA TGTGCCAGCTCACCAGCTAGTAATGAGCAGTTCTTC. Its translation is CASSPASNEQFF.